Sequencing of this T cell receptor beta chain was carried out in a study of technical replicates of blood from a few donors. The protocol was immunoSEQ multiplex PCR, while the TCRdb copy is restricted to in-frame clones and leaves out a portion. This sample carries around 72,000 clones, 91% of them seen once, and the ten largest clones take 0.3% to 0.4%. The CDR3 runs to 13 residues. CDR1 and CDR2 (germline): SNHLY, FYNNEI. The ends were cut back, 11 bases at V and 2 bases at J, with 12 bases in the middle. The receptor was isolated from a human donor in good health. Some clones in this sample may be carry-over from other donors' samples. The sample comprised T cells isolated from PBMCs. The chain carries TRBV2 and TRBJ2-2; D is possibly TRBD1 (5 bases). The CDR3, as DNA: TGTGCCGTCCGACAGAGCAACACCGGGGAGCTGTTTTTT. Protein sequence: CAVRQSNTGELFF.